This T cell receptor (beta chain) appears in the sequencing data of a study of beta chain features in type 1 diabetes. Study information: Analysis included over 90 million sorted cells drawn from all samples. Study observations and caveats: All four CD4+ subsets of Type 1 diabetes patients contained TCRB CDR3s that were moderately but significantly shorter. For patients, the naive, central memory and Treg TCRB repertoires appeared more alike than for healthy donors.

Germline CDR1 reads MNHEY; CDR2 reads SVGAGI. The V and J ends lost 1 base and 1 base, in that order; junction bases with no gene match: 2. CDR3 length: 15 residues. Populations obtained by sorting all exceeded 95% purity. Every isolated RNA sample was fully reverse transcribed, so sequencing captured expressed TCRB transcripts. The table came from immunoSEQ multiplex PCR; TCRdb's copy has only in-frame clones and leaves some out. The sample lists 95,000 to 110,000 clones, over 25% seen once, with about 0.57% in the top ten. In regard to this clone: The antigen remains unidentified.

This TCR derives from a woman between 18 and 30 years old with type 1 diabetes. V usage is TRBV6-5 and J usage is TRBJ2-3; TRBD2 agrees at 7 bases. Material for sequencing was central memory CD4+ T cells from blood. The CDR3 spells CASSYYGRGTDTQYF. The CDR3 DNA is TGTGCCAGCAGTTACTATGGGAGGGGCACAGATACGCAGTATTTT.